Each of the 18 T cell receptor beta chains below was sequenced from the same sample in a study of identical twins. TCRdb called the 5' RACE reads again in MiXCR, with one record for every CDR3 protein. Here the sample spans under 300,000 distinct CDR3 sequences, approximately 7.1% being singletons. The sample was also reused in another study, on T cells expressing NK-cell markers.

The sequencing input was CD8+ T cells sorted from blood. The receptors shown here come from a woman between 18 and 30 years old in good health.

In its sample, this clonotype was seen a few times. The CDR3: CASSSPGYYGYTF. The CDR3 region has the DNA TGTGCCAGCAGCTCCCCGGGCTACTATGGCTACACCTTC. V is TRBV3-1 and J is TRBJ1-2; D gene uncertain. Germline loops: CDR1 LGHDT, CDR2 YNNKEL (reference sequence). V gave up 5 bases and J gave up 3 bases, with 10 bases separating them. The CDR3 length is 13 residues. The entire variable domain, with the rest obtained from reference TRBV3-1 and TRBJ1-2, is as follows: DTAVSQTPKYLVTQMGNDKSIKCEQNLGHDTMYWYKQDSKKFLKIMFSYNNKELIINETVPNRFSPKSPDKAHLNLHINSLELGDSAVYFCASSSPGYYGYTFGSGTRLTVV.

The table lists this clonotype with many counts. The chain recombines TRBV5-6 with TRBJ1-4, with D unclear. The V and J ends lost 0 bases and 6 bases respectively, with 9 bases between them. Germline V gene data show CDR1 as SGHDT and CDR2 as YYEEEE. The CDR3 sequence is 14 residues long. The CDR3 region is CASSLGTLDEKLFF. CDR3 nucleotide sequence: TGTGCCAGCAGCTTGGGGACCTTAGATGAAAAACTGTTTTTT.

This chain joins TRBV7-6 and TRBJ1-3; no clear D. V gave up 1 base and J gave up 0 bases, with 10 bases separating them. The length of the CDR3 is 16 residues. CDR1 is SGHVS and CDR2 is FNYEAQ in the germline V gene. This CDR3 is CASSLGTDHSGNTIYF. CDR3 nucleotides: TGTGCCAGCAGCTTAGGTACAGATCACTCTGGAAACACCATATATTTT.

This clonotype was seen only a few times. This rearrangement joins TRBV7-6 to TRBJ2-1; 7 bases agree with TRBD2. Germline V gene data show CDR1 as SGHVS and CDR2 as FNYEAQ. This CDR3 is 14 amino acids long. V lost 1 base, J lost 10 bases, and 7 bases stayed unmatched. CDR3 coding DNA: TGTGCCAGCAGCTTAGGGGCTAGCGGACGGGAGCAGTTCTTC. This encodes CASSLGASGREQFF.

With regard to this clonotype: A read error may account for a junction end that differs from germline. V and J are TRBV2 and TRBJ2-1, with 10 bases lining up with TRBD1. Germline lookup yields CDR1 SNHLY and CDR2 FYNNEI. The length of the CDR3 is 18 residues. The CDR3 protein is CTSTQRGQDRGFWNEQFF. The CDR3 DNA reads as TGTACCAGCACCCAAAGGGGTCAGGACAGGGGGTTCTGGAATGAGCAGTTCTTC.

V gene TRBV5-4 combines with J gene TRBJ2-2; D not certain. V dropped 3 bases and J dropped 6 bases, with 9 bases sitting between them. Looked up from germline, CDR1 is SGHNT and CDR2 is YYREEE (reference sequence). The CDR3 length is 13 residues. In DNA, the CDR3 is TGTGCCAGCAGCTCTAGATTTCCCGGGGAGCTGTTTTTT. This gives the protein CASSSRFPGELFF.

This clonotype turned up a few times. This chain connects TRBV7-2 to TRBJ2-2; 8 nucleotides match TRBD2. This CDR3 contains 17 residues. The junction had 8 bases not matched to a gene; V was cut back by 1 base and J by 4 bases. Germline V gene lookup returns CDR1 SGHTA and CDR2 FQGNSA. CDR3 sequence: CASSLGTGGLSTGELFF. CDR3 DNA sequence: TGTGCCAGCAGCTTAGGAACGGGGGGGCTGAGCACCGGGGAGCTGTTTTTT.

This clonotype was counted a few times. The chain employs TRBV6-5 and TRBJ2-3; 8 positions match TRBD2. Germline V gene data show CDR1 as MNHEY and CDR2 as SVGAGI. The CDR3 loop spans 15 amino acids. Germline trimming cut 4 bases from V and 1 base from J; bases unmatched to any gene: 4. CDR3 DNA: TGTGCCAGCAGTTCCCCAGCGGGAGGCACAGATACGCAGTATTTT. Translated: CASSSPAGGTDTQYF.

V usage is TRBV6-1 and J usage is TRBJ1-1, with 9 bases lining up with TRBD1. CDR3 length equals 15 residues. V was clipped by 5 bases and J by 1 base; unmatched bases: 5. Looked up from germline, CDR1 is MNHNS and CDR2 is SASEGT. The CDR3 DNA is TGTGCCAGCAGTCGGACGACAGGGGGGAACACTGAAGCTTTCTTT. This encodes CASSRTTGGNTEAFF.

CDR3 sequence: CASRTTSGPNEQFF. CDR3 in DNA: TGCGCCAGCAGAACGACTAGCGGGCCCAATGAGCAGTTCTTC. The chain joins TRBV10-2 to TRBJ2-1; TRBD2 matches at 10 bases. CDR3 length: 14 residues. CDR1 and CDR2 from the germline V gene are WSHSY and SAAADI. Trimming took 6 bases from V and 6 from J; bases not matched to a gene: 5.

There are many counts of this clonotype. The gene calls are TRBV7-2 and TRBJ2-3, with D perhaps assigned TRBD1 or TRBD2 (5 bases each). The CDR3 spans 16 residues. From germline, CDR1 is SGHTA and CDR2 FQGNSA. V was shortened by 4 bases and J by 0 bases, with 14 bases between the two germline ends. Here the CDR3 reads CASSSLGGGSTDTQYF. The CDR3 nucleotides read TGTGCCAGCAGCTCCCTAGGTGGGGGAAGCACAGATACGCAGTATTTT.

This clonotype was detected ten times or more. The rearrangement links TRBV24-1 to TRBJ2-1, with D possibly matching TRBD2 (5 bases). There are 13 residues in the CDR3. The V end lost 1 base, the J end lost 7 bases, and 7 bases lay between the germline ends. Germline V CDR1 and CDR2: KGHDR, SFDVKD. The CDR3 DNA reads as TGTGCCACCAGTGATTTTAGCGTTAATGAGCAGTTCTTC. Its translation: CATSDFSVNEQFF.

CDR3 in DNA: TGTGCTAGTGCCCCTCCCCGGCCCGGGGAGCTGTTTTTT. It is translated as CASAPPRPGELFF. The rearrangement links TRBV12-5 to TRBJ2-2; D remains ambiguous. CDR3 length: 13 residues. V was trimmed by 7 bases and J by 6 bases, leaving 12 bases between them. Germline V gene data show CDR1 as LGHNT and CDR2 as FRNRAP. Using reference TRBV12-5 and TRBJ2-2 for the parts outside the CDR3, the full variable domain is DARVTQTPRHKVTEMGQEVTMRCQPILGHNTVFWYRQTMMQGLELLAYFRNRAPLDDSGMPKDRFSAEMPDATLATLKIQPSEPRDSAVYFCASAPPRPGELFFGEGSRLTVL.

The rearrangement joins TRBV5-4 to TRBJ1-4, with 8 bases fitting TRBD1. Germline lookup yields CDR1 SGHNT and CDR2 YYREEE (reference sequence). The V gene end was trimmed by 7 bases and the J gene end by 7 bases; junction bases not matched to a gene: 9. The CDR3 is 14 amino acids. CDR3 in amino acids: CASGTSGGGEKLFF. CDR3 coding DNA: TGTGCCAGCGGGACTTCAGGGGGCGGTGAAAAACTGTTTTTT.

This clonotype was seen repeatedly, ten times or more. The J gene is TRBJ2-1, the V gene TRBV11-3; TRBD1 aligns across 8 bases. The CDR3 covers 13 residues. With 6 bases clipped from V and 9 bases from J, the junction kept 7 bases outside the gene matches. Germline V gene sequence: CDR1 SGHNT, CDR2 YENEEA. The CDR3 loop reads CASSYQGAGEQFF. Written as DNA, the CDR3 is TGTGCCAGCAGTTATCAGGGGGCTGGTGAGCAGTTCTTC.

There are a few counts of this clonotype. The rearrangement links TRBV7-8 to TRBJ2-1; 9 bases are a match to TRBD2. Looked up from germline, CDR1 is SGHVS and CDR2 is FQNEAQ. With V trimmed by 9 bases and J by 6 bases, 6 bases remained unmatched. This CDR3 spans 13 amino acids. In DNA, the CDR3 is TGTGCCAGTAAAAGCGGGGGGCCCAATGAGCAGTTCTTC. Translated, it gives CASKSGGPNEQFF. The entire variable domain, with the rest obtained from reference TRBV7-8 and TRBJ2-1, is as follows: GAGVSQSPRYKVAKRGQDVALRCDPISGHVSLFWYQQALGQGPEFLTYFQNEAQLDKSGLPSDRFFAERPEGSVSTLKIQRTQQEDSAVYLCASKSGGPNEQFFGPGTRLTVL.

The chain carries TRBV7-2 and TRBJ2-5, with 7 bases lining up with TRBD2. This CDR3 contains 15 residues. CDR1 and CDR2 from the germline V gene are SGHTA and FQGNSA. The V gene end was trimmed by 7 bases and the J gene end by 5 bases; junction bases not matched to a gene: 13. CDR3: CASTEFGGSGETQYF. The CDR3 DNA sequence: TGTGCCAGCACCGAGTTCGGCGGGAGCGGGGAGACCCAGTACTTC.

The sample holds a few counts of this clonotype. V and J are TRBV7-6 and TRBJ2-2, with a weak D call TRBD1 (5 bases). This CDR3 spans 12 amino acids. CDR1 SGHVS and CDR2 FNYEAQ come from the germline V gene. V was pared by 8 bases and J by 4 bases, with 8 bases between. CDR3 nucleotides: TGTGCCAGCGCTGGGGCCACCGGGGAGCTGTTTTTT. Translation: CASAGATGELFF.